This T cell receptor (beta chain) was sequenced in a study of blood T cell repertoires in COVID-19. Turning to the study itself: The United States, Italy and Spain were the sources of the acute and convalescent COVID-19 samples. From T cells, B-cell-depleted T cells, or PBMCs came the material, which was cDNA or gDNA.

Unmatched junction bases numbered 4, after V lost 4 bases and J lost 5 bases. In germline, CDR1 is SEHNR, CDR2 FQNEAQ (reference sequence). This CDR3 is 14 amino acids long. This clone was observed a single time. Authors' methods: Amplification with reference gene primers provided the estimates of nucleated cell counts. Libraries were prepared by immunoSEQ multiplex PCR; TCRdb keeps only in-frame clonotypes and omits some of them. Clone size and the V and J calls come from that table; the DNA yielded D and trimming. The table includes about 66,000 clones, roughly 78% detected once. This rearrangement joins TRBV7-9 to TRBJ1-1; TRBD1 matches at 10 bases. This TCR was recovered from a human donor in a cohort sampled during active COVID-19. Sample: peripheral blood. CDR3 sequence: CASSYGQGETEAFF. The CDR3 DNA reads TGTGCCAGCAGCTACGGACAGGGGGAGACTGAAGCTTTCTTT.